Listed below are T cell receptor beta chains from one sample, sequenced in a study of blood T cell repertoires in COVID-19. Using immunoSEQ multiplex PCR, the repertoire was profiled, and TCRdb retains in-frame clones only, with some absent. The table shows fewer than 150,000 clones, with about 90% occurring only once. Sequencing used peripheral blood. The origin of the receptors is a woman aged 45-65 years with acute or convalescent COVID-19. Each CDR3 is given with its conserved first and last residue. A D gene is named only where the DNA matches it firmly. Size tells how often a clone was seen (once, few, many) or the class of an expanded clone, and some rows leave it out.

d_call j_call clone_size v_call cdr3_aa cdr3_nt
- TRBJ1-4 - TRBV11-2 CASSLAGLGTNEKLFF TGTGCCAGCAGCTTAGCAGGTCTGGGAACTAATGAAAAACTGTTTTTT
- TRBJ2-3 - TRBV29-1 CSVEEEVTDTQYF TGCAGCGTTGAAGAGGAGGTCACAGATACGCAGTATTTT
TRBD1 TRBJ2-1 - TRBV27 CASSPGTGGRNEQFF TGTGCCAGCAGTCCGGGGACAGGGGGCCGCAATGAGCAGTTCTTC
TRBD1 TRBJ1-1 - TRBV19 CASRATGDTEAFF TGTGCCAGTAGAGCGACAGGGGACACTGAAGCTTTCTTT
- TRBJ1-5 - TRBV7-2 CASSLDLFGGRPQHF TGTGCCAGCAGCTTAGACCTCTTCGGAGGGAGGCCCCAGCATTTT
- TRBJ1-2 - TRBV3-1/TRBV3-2 CASSQAGAGLDYGYTF TGTGCCAGCAGCCAGGCGGGGGCGGGACTAGACTATGGCTACACCTTC
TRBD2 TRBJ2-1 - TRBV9 CASSDRLAIPPSGEQFF TGTGCCAGCAGCGACCGACTAGCCATTCCCCCTAGCGGTGAGCAGTTCTTC
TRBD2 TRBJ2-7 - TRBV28 CASSRLAGSAYEQYF TGTGCCAGCAGCCGACTAGCGGGCAGTGCCTACGAGCAGTACTTC
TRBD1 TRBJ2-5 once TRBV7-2 CASSLGTGYQETQYF TGTGCCAGCAGCTTAGGGACAGGGTACCAAGAGACCCAGTACTTC
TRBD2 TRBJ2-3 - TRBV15 CATSKGPPGGDTQYF TGTGCCACCAGTAAGGGACCTCCGGGGGGAGATACGCAGTATTTT
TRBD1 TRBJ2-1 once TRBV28 CASSHHRTGRSRNEQFF TGTGCCAGCAGCCATCACCGGACAGGGCGGTCTAGGAATGAGCAGTTCTTC
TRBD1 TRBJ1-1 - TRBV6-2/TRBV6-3 CASSYDREVWGRGEAFF TGTGCCAGCAGTTATGACAGGGAAGTATGGGGGCGCGGTGAAGCTTTCTTT
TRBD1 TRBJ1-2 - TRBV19 CASSIGQAVGVYTF TGTGCCAGTAGTATCGGACAGGCCGTGGGTGTCTACACCTTC
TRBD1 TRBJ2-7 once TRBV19 CASSTTGGADYEQYF TGTGCCAGTAGTACCACAGGGGGCGCGGATTACGAGCAGTACTTC
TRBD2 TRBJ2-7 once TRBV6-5 CASRGLASYEQYF TGTGCCAGCAGAGGACTAGCATCCTACGAGCAGTACTTC
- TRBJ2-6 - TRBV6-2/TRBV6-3 CASSYPADRLSGANVLTF TGTGCCAGCAGTTACCCCGCAGACAGACTCTCTGGGGCCAACGTCCTGACTTTC
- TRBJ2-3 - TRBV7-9 CASSLAPRAGPVTDTQYF TGTGCCAGCAGCTTAGCCCCCCGCGCAGGCCCCGTCACAGATACGCAGTATTTT
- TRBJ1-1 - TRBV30 CACPGRGGNTEAFF -
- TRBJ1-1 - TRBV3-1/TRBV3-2 CASSQDLGGTEAFF TGTGCCAGCAGCCAAGATCTGGGGGGGACTGAAGCTTTCTTT
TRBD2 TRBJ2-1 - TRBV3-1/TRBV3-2 CASSQETSVYNEQFF TGTGCCAGCAGCCAAGAGACTAGCGTCTACAATGAGCAGTTCTTC
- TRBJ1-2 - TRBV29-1 CSVEYEGYGYTF TGCAGCGTTGAGTATGAGGGCTATGGCTACACCTTC
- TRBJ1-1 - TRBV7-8 CASSAVQKTNTEAFF TGTGCCAGCAGCGCCGTACAGAAAACGAACACTGAAGCTTTCTTT
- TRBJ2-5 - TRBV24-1 CATSDWDSKTQYF TGTGCCACCAGTGACTGGGACTCTAAGACCCAGTACTTC
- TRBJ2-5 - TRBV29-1 CSPTTIQGFRETQYF TGCAGCCCAACTACCATTCAGGGGTTTAGGGAGACCCAGTACTTC
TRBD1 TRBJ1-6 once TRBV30 CACHPWTGGERLNSPLHF TGTGCCTGCCACCCGTGGACAGGGGGCGAAAGGCTAAATTCACCCCTCCACTTT
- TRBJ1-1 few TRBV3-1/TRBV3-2 CASSQAQANTEAFF TGTGCCAGCAGCCAAGCACAGGCTAACACTGAAGCTTTCTTT
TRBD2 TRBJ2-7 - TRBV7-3 CASSPRLAGVYEQYF TGTGCCAGCAGCCCCCGCCTAGCGGGGGTCTACGAGCAGTACTTC
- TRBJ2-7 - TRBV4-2 CASSQGQNEQYF TGTGCCAGCAGCCAAGGGCAGAACGAGCAGTACTTC
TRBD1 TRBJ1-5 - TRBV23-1 CASFPIGTGGKSNQPQHF TGCGCCAGCTTCCCTATTGGGACAGGGGGGAAAAGCAATCAGCCCCAGCATTTT
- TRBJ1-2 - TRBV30 CAWSVRGGNNYGYTF TGTGCCTGGAGTGTTAGGGGCGGAAATAACTATGGCTACACCTTC
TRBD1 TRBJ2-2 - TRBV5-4 CASSSGQGGELFF TGTGCCAGCAGCAGCGGACAGGGCGGGGAGCTGTTTTTT
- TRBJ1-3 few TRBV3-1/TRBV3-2 CASSQRSGNTIYF TGTGCCAGCAGCCAACGCTCTGGAAACACCATATATTTT
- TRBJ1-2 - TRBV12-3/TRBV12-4 CASSLRGTGYTF TGTGCCAGCAGTTTACGGGGTACTGGCTACACCTTC
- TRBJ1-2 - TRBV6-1 CASSETSRFGYTF TGTGCCAGCAGTGAAACCTCGCGTTTTGGCTACACCTTC
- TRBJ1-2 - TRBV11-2 CASSLDTGNYGYTF TGTGCCAGCAGCTTAGATACGGGGAACTATGGCTACACCTTC
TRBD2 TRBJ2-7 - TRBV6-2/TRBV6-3 CASSGGTSGSEAYLYEQYF TGTGCCAGCAGCGGGGGGACTAGCGGGAGCGAGGCTTACCTCTACGAGCAGTACTTC
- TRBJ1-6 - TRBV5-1 CASSIDRSYNSPLHF TGCGCCAGCAGCATCGACAGAAGCTATAATTCACCCCTCCACTTT
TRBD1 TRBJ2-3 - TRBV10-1 CASRAGQGSDTQYF TGCGCCAGCAGGGCCGGACAGGGGTCAGATACGCAGTATTTT
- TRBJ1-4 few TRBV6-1 CASSELGGETNEKLFF TGTGCCAGCAGTGAATTGGGGGGGGAGACTAATGAAAAACTGTTTTTT
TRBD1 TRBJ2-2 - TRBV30 CAFRDSRLTNTGELFF TGTGCCTTCCGGGACAGCCGATTGACGAACACCGGGGAGCTGTTTTTT
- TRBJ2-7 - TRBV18 CASSPSRVEAYEQYF TGTGCCAGCTCACCAAGCAGGGTAGAAGCCTACGAGCAGTACTTC
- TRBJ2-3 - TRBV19 CASSIGQITDTQYF TGTGCCAGTAGTATAGGGCAGATCACAGATACGCAGTATTTT
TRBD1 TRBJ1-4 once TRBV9 CASSAGQYNEKLFF TGTGCCAGCAGCGCGGGACAGTATAATGAAAAACTGTTTTTT
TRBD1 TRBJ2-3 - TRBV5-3 CARSLAGTDTPKGATDTQYF TGTGCCAGAAGCTTGGCCGGGACAGATACGCCCAAAGGGGCCACAGATACGCAGTATTTT
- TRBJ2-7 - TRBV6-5 CASISGQDSYEQYF TGTGCCAGCATTTCTGGGCAGGACTCCTACGAGCAGTACTTC
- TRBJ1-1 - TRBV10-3 CAISEGQMNTEAFF TGTGCCATCAGTGAGGGTCAGATGAACACTGAAGCTTTCTTT
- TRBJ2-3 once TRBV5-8 CASSSRTSTDTQYF TGTGCCAGCAGCTCGAGAACTAGCACAGATACGCAGTATTTT
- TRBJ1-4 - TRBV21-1 CASSKLRGGQGDEKLFF TGTGCCAGCAGCAAATTGAGGGGGGGACAGGGAGATGAAAAACTGTTTTTT
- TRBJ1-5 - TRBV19 CASSIMGGEEQPQHF TGTGCCAGTAGTATTATGGGGGGAGAGGAACAGCCCCAGCATTTT
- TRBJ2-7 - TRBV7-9 CASKASGTYEQYF TGTGCCAGCAAAGCCAGCGGCACCTACGAGCAGTACTTC
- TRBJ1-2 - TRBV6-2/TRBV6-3 CASSYSGDYGYTF TGTGCCAGCAGTTACTCAGGGGACTATGGCTACACCTTC
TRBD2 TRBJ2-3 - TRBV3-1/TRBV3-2 CASSLSRLAGTDTQYF TGTGCCAGCAGCCTAAGCCGGCTAGCGGGCACAGATACGCAGTATTTT